This paragraph reports one TCR beta chain. The sample originates from a study of technical replicates of blood from several donors. TCRdb's copy holds only in-frame clones and misses some; the assay was immunoSEQ multiplex PCR. The data contain about 71,000 clones, roughly 92% of them seen just once; the ten biggest clones take up 0.41%. Sequences were obtained from T cells isolated from PBMCs. This TCR came from a human donor in good health.

In DNA, the CDR3 is TGTGCCAGCAGTTTATGGCGGGAGCTAGCTTGGGAGCAGTACTTC. Its translation: CASSLWRELAWEQYF. The gene calls are TRBV27 and TRBJ2-7; 7 bases agree with TRBD2. The J segment lost 7 bases and the V segment lost 1 base, leaving 10 bases of the junction unmatched. Germline V gene sequence: CDR1 MNHEY, CDR2 SMNVEV (reference sequence). The CDR3 extends over 15 amino acids.